The source of this TCR beta chain is a study of T cell changes during pregnancy in multiple sclerosis. Germline V lookup: CDR1 MNHNS, CDR2 SASEGT. J lost 8 bases, V lost 6 bases, and 4 bases had no gene match. This CDR3 spans 13 amino acids. TCRdb's copy holds only in-frame clones and misses some; the assay was immunoSEQ multiplex PCR. The sample holds roughly 89,000 clones, 90% to 95% seen once. The source of this sequence is a female donor with multiple sclerosis, enrolled in a pregnancy study. The chain carries TRBV6-1 and TRBJ2-1, with 10 bases matching TRBD1. Sequenced material: peripheral blood, taken in the first trimester of pregnancy. The CDR3 region has the DNA TGTGCCAGCAGACCCGGGACAGGGGATGAGCAGTTCTTC. Translated, it gives CASRPGTGDEQFF.